This T cell receptor beta chain was found in a study of beta chain features in type 1 diabetes. Trimming stripped 1 base from V and 7 bases from J, with 17 bases between. Germline V gives CDR1 SNHLY, CDR2 FYNNEI. This CDR3 contains 16 residues. Every bit of the isolated RNA underwent reverse transcription, so sequencing read expressed TCRB transcripts. Assay used: immunoSEQ multiplex PCR; TCRdb lists only in-frame clones, some missing. The data show over 500,000 clones, with roughly a sixth seen just once and 0.07% to 0.095% held by the top ten. Material for sequencing was naive CD4+ T cells from blood. This clonotype was obtained from a man aged 18 to 30 in good health. The chain has TRBV2 and TRBJ1-5; D possibly corresponds to TRBD1 (5 bases). CDR3 DNA: TGTGCCAGCAGTGAAGAGGGGAGGGCAGGGTACCAGCCCCAGCATTTT. Protein: CASSEEGRAGYQPQHF. The entire variable domain, with the rest obtained from reference TRBV2 and TRBJ1-5, is as follows: EPEVTQTPSHQVTQMGQEVILRCVPISNHLYFYWYRQILGQKVEFLVSFYNNEISEKSEIFDDQFSVERPDGSNFTLKIRSTKLEDSAMYFCASSEEGRAGYQPQHFGDGTRLSIL.